The rows below give T cell receptor beta chains drawn from one sample of a study of cytomegalovirus exposure and HLA in healthy donors. Repertoires were generated with immunoSEQ multiplex PCR, while TCRdb's copy carries only in-frame clones and drops some. The sample lists more than 130,000 clones; approximately 80% were seen once. Sequences were obtained from PBMCs. Receptors originate from a male donor in good health and CMV-seronegative. Each CDR3 is given with its conserved first and last residue. D genes are given only for firm matches.

J gene,V gene,D gene,CDR3 protein,CDR3 DNA
TRBJ2-3,TRBV20-1,NA,CSASLRTQYF,TGCAGTGCTAGTCTCCGTACGCAGTATTTT
TRBJ1-2,TRBV6-5,NA,CASSYSEGTADGYTF,TGTGCCAGCAGTTACTCTGAGGGCACTGCTGATGGCTACACCTTC
TRBJ2-5,TRBV18,TRBD2,CASSPGTSGGFQETQYF,TGTGCCAGCTCACCAGGGACAAGCGGGGGGTTCCAAGAGACCCAGTACTTC
TRBJ2-3,TRBV7-3,NA,CASSGRGLTDTQYF,TGTGCCAGCAGCGGGCGGGGCCTCACAGATACGCAGTATTTT
TRBJ2-7,TRBV21-1,NA,CASSKRGSGGQTYEQYF,TGTGCCAGCAGCAAAAGGGGGTCGGGGGGGCAGACCTACGAGCAGTACTTC
TRBJ2-2,TRBV10-3,NA,CAITPDSSGELFF,TGTGCCATCACTCCGGACTCCAGCGGGGAGCTGTTTTTT
TRBJ1-3,TRBV15,TRBD1,CATSRGGGRSGNTIYF,TGTGCCACCAGCAGAGGAGGGGGCCGATCTGGAAACACCATATATTTT
TRBJ1-5,TRBV27,NA,CASSPHRGNQPQHF,TGTGCCAGCAGTCCCCACAGGGGCAATCAGCCCCAGCATTTT
TRBJ2-5,TRBV7-2,TRBD2,CASSPWTSGSWETQYF,TGTGCCAGCAGCCCTTGGACTAGCGGGTCATGGGAGACCCAGTACTTC
TRBJ1-4,TRBV28,TRBD1,CASCPGQRPLGLFF,TGTGCCAGCTGTCCGGGACAGCGACCCTTGGGGCTGTTTTTT
TRBJ1-1,TRBV7-2,NA,CASSRDRTAEAFF,TGTGCCAGCAGCCGGGATCGGACGGCTGAAGCTTTCTTT
TRBJ1-4,TRBV4-1,NA,CASSQATGATNEKLFF,TGCGCCAGCAGCCAGGCCACAGGCGCAACTAATGAAAAACTGTTTTTT
TRBJ2-7,TRBV5-1,NA,CASSQGRDEQYF,TGCGCCAGCAGCCAGGGGAGGGACGAGCAGTACTTC
TRBJ1-1,TRBV4-2,NA,CASSRTLGRRAVAEAFF,TGTGCCAGCAGCCGGACCCTGGGGCGCAGGGCGGTCGCTGAAGCTTTCTTT
TRBJ1-2,TRBV7-8,NA,CASSPTHTLTF,TGTGCCAGCAGCCCAACCCACACCCTGACCTTC
TRBJ2-7,TRBV7-2,TRBD1,CASSLQGFTYEQYF,TGTGCCAGCTCCTTACAGGGGTTTACCTACGAGCAGTACTTC
TRBJ2-1,TRBV28,TRBD1,CASSSHPGTGTAYNEQFF,TGTGCCAGCAGTTCCCATCCGGGGACAGGTACCGCGTACAATGAGCAGTTCTTC
TRBJ2-4,TRBV2,TRBD1,CASKRDRILAKNIQYF,TGTGCCAGCAAACGGGACAGAATTCTAGCCAAAAACATTCAGTACTTC